This T cell receptor beta chain emerged from a study of blood T cell repertoires in COVID-19. About the study: Nucleic acid was either cDNA or gDNA, and it came from T cells, B-cell-depleted T cells, or PBMCs.

This clone has just a few counts. In the study's own analysis: For nucleated cells, counts were estimated from reference gene primer amplification. Here immunoSEQ multiplex PCR was the method, and the copy in TCRdb shows in-frame clones only, minus some. From that table come the V and J calls and clone size; the DNA was used to work out D and trimming. This sample has approximately 300,000 clones, with 89% found just once. Losses at the gene ends were 3 bases for V and 6 bases for J; bases not matched to a gene: 5. This CDR3 contains 16 residues. Germline V gives CDR1 SGHVS, CDR2 FNYEAQ. The genes are TRBV7-6 and TRBJ2-2; 12 bases line up with TRBD2. This sequence was found in a man aged 18-30 years who had recovered from COVID-19. Sequencing input: peripheral blood. In DNA form, the CDR3 reads TGTGCCAGCAGCTTCGCTAGCGGGGGGGCCCCCGGGGAGCTGTTTTTT. As protein: CASSFASGGAPGELFF.